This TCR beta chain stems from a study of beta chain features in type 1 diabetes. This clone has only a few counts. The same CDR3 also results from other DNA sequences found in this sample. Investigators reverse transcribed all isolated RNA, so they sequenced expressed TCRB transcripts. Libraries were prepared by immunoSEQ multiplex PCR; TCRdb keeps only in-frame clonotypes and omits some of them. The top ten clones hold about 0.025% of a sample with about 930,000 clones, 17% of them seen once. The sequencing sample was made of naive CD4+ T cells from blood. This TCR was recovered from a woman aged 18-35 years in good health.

The CDR3 region is CASSLGQVNTEAFF. The CDR3 DNA reads as TGTGCCAGCAGCTTAGGGCAGGTTAACACTGAAGCTTTCTTT. The rearrangement uses TRBV7-9 and TRBJ1-1; D remains unclear. The germline CDR1 and CDR2 sequences are SEHNR and FQNEAQ (reference sequence). The ends were cut back, 1 base at V and 2 bases at J, with 8 bases in the middle. This CDR3 spans 14 amino acids.